Listed below are T cell receptor beta chains from one sample, sequenced in a study of cytomegalovirus exposure and HLA in healthy donors. TCRdb keeps only in-frame clones here, not all; method: immunoSEQ multiplex PCR. Among some 150,000 clones, about 95% were seen once, and the ten largest hold 1.5% to 2%. Sequenced sample: PBMCs. The source is a young man in good health and CMV-seropositive. Each CDR3 is given with its conserved first and last residue. The D gene is left open where the match is weak. Clone size is given for some rows only: seen once, a few or many times, or a class if the clone is expanded.

CDR3 length	clone size	V gene	J gene	D gene	CDR3 DNA	CDR3 protein
13	NA	TRBV2	TRBJ2-1	TRBD1	TGTGCCAGCAGCGACAGGGTCAACAATGAGCAGTTCTTC	CASSDRVNNEQFF
14	NA	TRBV6-5	TRBJ2-1	TRBD2	TGTGCCACATCATCGACTAGCGGGTACAATGAGCAGTTCTTC	CATSSTSGYNEQFF
15	NA	TRBV5-6	TRBJ1-2	NA	TGTGCCAGCAGGCTGATCGGGGGACGGGACTATGGCTACACCTTC	CASRLIGGRDYGYTF
16	NA	TRBV7-2	TRBJ1-5	NA	TGTGCCAGCAGCTTAGCGCGGAGTACTAGCAATCAGCCCCAGCATTTT	CASSLARSTSNQPQHF
13	NA	TRBV2	TRBJ1-2	TRBD1	TGTGCCAGCAGTACCGGGACAGCTCGTGGCTACACCTTC	CASSTGTARGYTF
12	NA	TRBV5-1	TRBJ2-7	NA	TGCGCCAGCTCCCCATTGAGCAACGAGCAGTACTTC	CASSPLSNEQYF
15	once	TRBV2	TRBJ2-2	TRBD1	TGTGCCAGCAGACCCTACCCGACAGGGACCGGGGAGCTGTTTTTT	CASRPYPTGTGELFF
14	NA	TRBV9	TRBJ1-2	TRBD1	TGTGCCAGCAGCCCTCAGACAGGGAACTATGGCTACACCTTC	CASSPQTGNYGYTF
14	NA	TRBV6-1	TRBJ1-6	NA	TGTGCCAGCAGTGCGGGTCCCTATAATTCACCCCTCCACTTT	CASSAGPYNSPLHF
15	NA	TRBV12-5	TRBJ2-3	NA	TGTGCTAGTGGTCCTCTTGGAGGTGGCCCAGATACGCAGTATTTT	CASGPLGGGPDTQYF
13	NA	TRBV6-1	TRBJ1-4	NA	TGTGCCAGCAGTGAAAGGGGTGGCGAAAAACTGTTTTTT	CASSERGGEKLFF
14	NA	TRBV28	TRBJ2-4	NA	TGTGCCAGCACCACACAGGGAACCAAAAACATTCAGTACTTC	CASTTQGTKNIQYF
15	NA	TRBV7-9	TRBJ2-7	TRBD1	TGTGCCAGCAGCTTATATCGGACAGGCTCCTACGAGCAGTACTTC	CASSLYRTGSYEQYF
17	NA	TRBV5-8	TRBJ2-1	TRBD2	TGTGCCAGCAGCCCTGGACTAGCGGGAGTAATTGTCAATGAGCAGTTCTTC	CASSPGLAGVIVNEQFF
15	NA	TRBV7-7	TRBJ2-1	NA	TGTGCCAGCAGCTTAGACGGGAGCTCCTACAATGAGCAGTTCTTC	CASSLDGSSYNEQFF
13	NA	TRBV28	TRBJ1-5	TRBD1	TGTGCCAGCAGACACAGGGGGCATCAGCCCCAGCATTTT	CASRHRGHQPQHF
12	NA	TRBV28	TRBJ2-2	NA	TGTGCCAGCACGGGAAACACCGGGGAGCTGTTTTTT	CASTGNTGELFF
14	once	TRBV4-1	TRBJ1-5	NA	TGCGCCAGCAGCCGAGTGCGGTTGAATCAGCCCCAGCATTTT	CASSRVRLNQPQHF
18	NA	TRBV10-3	TRBJ2-2	TRBD2	TGTGCCATCAGTGCAACGGGACTAGCGGCAGGAAACACCGGGGAGCTGTTTTTT	CAISATGLAAGNTGELFF
17	NA	TRBV5-1	TRBJ1-3	NA	TGCGCCAGCAGCTTGGATGGCAGGGGTATAGCTGGAAACACCATATATTTT	CASSLDGRGIAGNTIYF
15	once	TRBV5-6	TRBJ1-2	NA	TGTGCCAGCAGATTAGGACCCGGGGAACACTATGGCTACACCTTC	CASRLGPGEHYGYTF
16	NA	TRBV5-1	TRBJ1-3	NA	TGCGCCAGCAGCTTAGTGACAGCCGACTCTGGAAACACCATATATTTT	CASSLVTADSGNTIYF
14	once	TRBV27	TRBJ1-2	NA	TGTGCCAGCAGTTTATCCTCCAGAAACTATGGCTACACCTTC	CASSLSSRNYGYTF
14	NA	TRBV7-2	TRBJ2-7	NA	TGTGCCAGCAGCTTAGTTCCTAGAATCTACGAGCAGTACTTC	CASSLVPRIYEQYF
13	NA	TRBV19	TRBJ1-5	NA	TGTGCCAGTAGTGTGGGGCCGATTCAGCCCCAGCATTTT	CASSVGPIQPQHF
15	NA	TRBV5-1	TRBJ1-1	TRBD1	TGCGCCAGCAGCGGGACAGGGGGCTCGGACACTGAAGCTTTCTTT	CASSGTGGSDTEAFF
15	NA	TRBV6-1	TRBJ1-4	NA	TGTGCCAGCACCCCTGGGACAACGGCGTATGAAAAACTGTTTTTT	CASTPGTTAYEKLFF
17	NA	TRBV4-1	TRBJ2-2	TRBD2	TGCGCCAGCAGCAGAGTAGGGACTAGCGAAATCACCGGGGAGCTGTTTTTT	CASSRVGTSEITGELFF
13	NA	TRBV2	TRBJ1-1	TRBD1	TGTGCCAGCACAGGGGGCTTGAACACTGAAGCTTTCTTT	CASTGGLNTEAFF
17	NA	TRBV5-1	TRBJ2-5	TRBD1	TGCGCCAGCAGCAACTCGCCCGGGACAGGGGGATTCGAGACCCAGTACTTC	CASSNSPGTGGFETQYF
13	NA	TRBV2	TRBJ2-7	NA	TGTGCCAGCAGTGGAGGCAAGTCCTACGAGCAGTACTTC	CASSGGKSYEQYF
15	NA	TRBV5-1	TRBJ1-2	NA	TGCGCCAGCAGCTTGAGGCAGGCCGACCTCTATGGCTACACCTTC	CASSLRQADLYGYTF
14	NA	TRBV28	TRBJ2-5	NA	TGTGCCAGCACCCCATCCCATGTCCAAGAGACCCAGTACTTC	CASTPSHVQETQYF
14	once	TRBV30	TRBJ2-7	NA	TGTGCCTGGAGTACGGTAGCGACAATATACGAGCAGTACTTC	CAWSTVATIYEQYF
15	NA	TRBV28	TRBJ2-7	NA	TGTGCCAGCAGTCCAAGCGGGTATAGCTCCTACGAGCAGTACTTC	CASSPSGYSSYEQYF
15	NA	TRBV4-2	TRBJ2-3	TRBD2	TGTGCCAGCAGCCAGGTAGCGGGCCTTACAGATACGCAGTATTTT	CASSQVAGLTDTQYF
12	NA	TRBV7-9	TRBJ2-1	NA	TGTGCCAGCACCTCAGCCCAGTTATGGCAGTTCTTC	CASTSAQLWQFF
15	NA	TRBV5-1	TRBJ2-1	TRBD2	TGCGCCAGCAGCTGGGAGGGGCTAGCAGTGGGTGAGCAGTTCTTC	CASSWEGLAVGEQFF
16	NA	TRBV2	TRBJ2-3	TRBD2	TGTGCCAGCAGGACGCCGACTAGCGGAAGCACAGATACGCAGTATTTT	CASRTPTSGSTDTQYF
14	NA	TRBV6-5	TRBJ2-5	TRBD2	TGTGCCAGCAGTCCTCCGGGGGGAGGGGAGACCCAGTACTTC	CASSPPGGGETQYF
16	NA	TRBV2	TRBJ2-1	TRBD2	TGTGCCAGCATCCCGGGACTAGCGGGAAATCACAATGAGCAGTTCTTC	CASIPGLAGNHNEQFF
14	once	TRBV2	TRBJ1-1	TRBD1	TGTGCCAGCAGCCGGGACAGGGGGAACACTGAAGCTTTCTTT	CASSRDRGNTEAFF
17	once	TRBV9	TRBJ1-6	TRBD1	TGTGCCAGCAGCCTAGGACAGGCCGTAGGATATAATTCACCCCTCCACTTT	CASSLGQAVGYNSPLHF
18	NA	TRBV7-9	TRBJ2-1	TRBD2	TGTGCCAGCAGCTTCCCCAACGTAGCGGGAAAAGACTACAATGAGCAGTTCTTC	CASSFPNVAGKDYNEQFF
13	NA	TRBV5-1	TRBJ2-5	NA	TGCGCCAGCAGCTTGGGGGGGGGCGAGACCCAGTACTTC	CASSLGGGETQYF
16	NA	TRBV5-4	TRBJ2-1	TRBD2	TGTGCCAGCAGCTTGGGAAGCGGGAGCTCCTACAATGAGCAGTTCTTC	CASSLGSGSSYNEQFF
14	NA	TRBV28	TRBJ2-5	TRBD2	TGTGCCAGCAGTCTAGCGGGAGGCCAAGAGACCCAGTACTTC	CASSLAGGQETQYF
12	once	TRBV7-9	TRBJ2-1	TRBD2	TGTGCCAGCAGCCGTAGCGGGAGGGCCACGTTCTTC	CASSRSGRATFF
16	NA	TRBV5-1	TRBJ2-1	TRBD1	TGCGCCAGCAGCTTTAGGGATGGAGGCAGGGGGCATGAGCAGTTCTTC	CASSFRDGGRGHEQFF
13	NA	TRBV27	TRBJ2-7	NA	TGTGCCAGCAGATTAGCGGAGGGGTACGAGCAGTACTTC	CASRLAEGYEQYF
14	NA	TRBV30	TRBJ2-1	TRBD2	TGTGCCTGGAGTCCGGGACTAGCGGACAATGAGCAGTTCTTC	CAWSPGLADNEQFF
15	NA	TRBV28	TRBJ2-3	NA	TGTGCCAGCTCGAAGCGGAGGGGTCCAACAGATACGCAGTATTTT	CASSKRRGPTDTQYF
13	once	TRBV5-4	TRBJ2-1	TRBD2	TGTGCCAGCAGCCCTAGCGGCCCTAATGAGCAGTTCTTC	CASSPSGPNEQFF
13	NA	TRBV30	TRBJ2-7	NA	TGTGCTGGAGCGCAGGGGCGCACCTACGAGCAGTACTTC	CAGAQGRTYEQYF
17	once	TRBV7-9	TRBJ2-1	NA	TGTGCCAGCAGCCCCCGGCAGGGTGTACGCTCCTACAATGAGCAGTTCTTC	CASSPRQGVRSYNEQFF
15	NA	TRBV6-1	TRBJ2-3	TRBD2	TGTGCCAGCAGTATCTCCGGGACTATAGGAGGTACGCAGTATTTT	CASSISGTIGGTQYF
14	NA	TRBV5-1	TRBJ2-1	NA	TGCGCCAGCAGCTTGGCCGTGGGGGCTGGGGAGCAGTTCTTC	CASSLAVGAGEQFF
17	NA	TRBV18	TRBJ1-5	TRBD1	TGTGCCAGCTCACCACTCCCAGGGGGCTCCCACAATCAGCCCCAGCATTTT	CASSPLPGGSHNQPQHF
15	NA	TRBV6-5	TRBJ2-7	NA	TGTGCCAGCAGACCCGGAGGCAAGGCCTCCTACGAGCAGTACTTC	CASRPGGKASYEQYF
16	NA	TRBV5-1	TRBJ2-7	TRBD1	TGCGCCAGCAGACAACCCGGGACAGGGGATCCCTACGAGCAGTACTTC	CASRQPGTGDPYEQYF